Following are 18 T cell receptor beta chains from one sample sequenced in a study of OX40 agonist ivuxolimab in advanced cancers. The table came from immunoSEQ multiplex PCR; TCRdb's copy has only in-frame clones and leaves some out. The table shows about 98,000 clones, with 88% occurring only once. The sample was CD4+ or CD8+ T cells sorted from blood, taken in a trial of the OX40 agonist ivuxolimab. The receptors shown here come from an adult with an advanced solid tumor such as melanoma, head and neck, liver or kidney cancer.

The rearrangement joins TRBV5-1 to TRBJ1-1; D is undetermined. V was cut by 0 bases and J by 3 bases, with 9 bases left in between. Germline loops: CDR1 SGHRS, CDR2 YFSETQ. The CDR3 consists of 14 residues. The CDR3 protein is CASSLGRADTEAFF. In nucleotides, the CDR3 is TGCGCCAGCAGCTTGGGTCGGGCAGACACTGAAGCTTTCTTT.

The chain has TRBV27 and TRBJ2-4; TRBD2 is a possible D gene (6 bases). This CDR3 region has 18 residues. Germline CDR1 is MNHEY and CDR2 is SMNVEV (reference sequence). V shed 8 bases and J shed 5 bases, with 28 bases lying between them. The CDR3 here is CASSVRAGYGSRQNIQYF. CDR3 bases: TGTGCCAGCTCAGTACGCGCGGGATACGGATCGCGGCAAAACATTCAGTACTTC.

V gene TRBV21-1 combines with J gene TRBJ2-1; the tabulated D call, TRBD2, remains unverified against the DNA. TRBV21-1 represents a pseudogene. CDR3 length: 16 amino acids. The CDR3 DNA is TGTGCCAGCAGCAAAACCCTAGCGGACCCTTGGAATGAGCAGTTCTTC. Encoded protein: CASSKTLADPWNEQFF.

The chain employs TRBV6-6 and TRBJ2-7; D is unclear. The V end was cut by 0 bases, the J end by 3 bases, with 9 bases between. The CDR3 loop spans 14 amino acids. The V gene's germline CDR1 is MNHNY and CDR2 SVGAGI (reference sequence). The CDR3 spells CASSYSIANYEQYF. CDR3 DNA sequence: TGTGCCAGCAGTTACTCGATTGCCAACTACGAGCAGTACTTC.

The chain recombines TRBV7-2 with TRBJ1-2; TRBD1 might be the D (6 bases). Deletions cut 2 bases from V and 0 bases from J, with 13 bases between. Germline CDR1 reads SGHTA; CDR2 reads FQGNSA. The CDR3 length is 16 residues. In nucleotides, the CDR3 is TGTGCCAGCAGCTTAAACAGGGAGAGGGCTAACTATGGCTACACCTTC. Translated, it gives CASSLNRERANYGYTF.

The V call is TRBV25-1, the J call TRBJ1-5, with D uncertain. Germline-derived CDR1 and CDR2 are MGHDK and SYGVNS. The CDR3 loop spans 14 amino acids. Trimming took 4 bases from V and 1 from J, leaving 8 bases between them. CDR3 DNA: TGTGCCAGCAGTGTTGGACTAAGCAATCAGCCCCAGCATTTT. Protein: CASSVGLSNQPQHF. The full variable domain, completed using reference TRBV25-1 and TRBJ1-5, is EADIYQTPRYLVIGTGKKITLECSQTMGHDKMYWYQQDPGMELHLIHYSYGVNSTEKGDLSSESTVSRIRTEHFPLTLESARPSHTSQYLCASSVGLSNQPQHFGDGTRLSIL.

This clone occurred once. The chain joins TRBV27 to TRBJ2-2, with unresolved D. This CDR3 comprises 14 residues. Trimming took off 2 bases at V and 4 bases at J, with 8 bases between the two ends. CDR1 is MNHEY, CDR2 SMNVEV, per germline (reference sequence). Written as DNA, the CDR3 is TGTGCCAGCAGTTTACTAGAATCCACCGGGGAGCTGTTTTTT. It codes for CASSLLESTGELFF.

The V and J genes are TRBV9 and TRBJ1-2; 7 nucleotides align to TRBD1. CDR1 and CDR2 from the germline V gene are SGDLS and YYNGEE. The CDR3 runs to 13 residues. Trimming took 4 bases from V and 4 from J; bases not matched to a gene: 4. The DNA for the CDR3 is TGTGCCAGCAGCAGGGACAGTCCCTATGGCTACACCTTC. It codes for CASSRDSPYGYTF. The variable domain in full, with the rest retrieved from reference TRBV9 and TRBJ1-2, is DSGVTQTPKHLITATGQRVTLRCSPRSGDLSVYWYQQSLDQGLQFLIQYYNGEERAKGNILERFSAQQFPDLHSELNLSSLELGDSALYFCASSRDSPYGYTFGSGTRLTVV.

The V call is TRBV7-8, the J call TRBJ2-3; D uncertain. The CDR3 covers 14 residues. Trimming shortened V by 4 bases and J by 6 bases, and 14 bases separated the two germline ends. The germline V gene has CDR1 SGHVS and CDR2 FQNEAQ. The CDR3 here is CASSYGSPHDTQYF. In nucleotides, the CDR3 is TGTGCCAGCAGCTACGGGTCTCCTCACGATACGCAGTATTTT.

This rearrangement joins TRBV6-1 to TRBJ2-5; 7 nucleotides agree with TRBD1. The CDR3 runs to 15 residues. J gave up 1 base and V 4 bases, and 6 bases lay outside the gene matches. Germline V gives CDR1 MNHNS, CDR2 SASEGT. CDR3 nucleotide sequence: TGTGCCAGCAGTGTCCGGGACAGTTCCCAAGAGACCCAGTACTTC. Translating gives CASSVRDSSQETQYF.

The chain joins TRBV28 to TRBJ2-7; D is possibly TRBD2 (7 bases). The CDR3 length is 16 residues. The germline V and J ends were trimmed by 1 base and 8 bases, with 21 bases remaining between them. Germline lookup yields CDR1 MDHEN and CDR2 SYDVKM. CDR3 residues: CASSLFPGGDSTKQYF. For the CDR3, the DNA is TGTGCCAGCAGTTTATTCCCGGGGGGCGATTCTACGAAGCAGTACTTC.

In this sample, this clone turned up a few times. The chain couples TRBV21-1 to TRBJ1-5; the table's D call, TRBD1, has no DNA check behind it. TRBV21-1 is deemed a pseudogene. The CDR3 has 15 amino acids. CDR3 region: CASSKAGQLNQPQHF. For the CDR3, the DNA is TGTGCCAGCAGCAAAGCAGGACAGTTGAATCAGCCCCAGCATTTT.

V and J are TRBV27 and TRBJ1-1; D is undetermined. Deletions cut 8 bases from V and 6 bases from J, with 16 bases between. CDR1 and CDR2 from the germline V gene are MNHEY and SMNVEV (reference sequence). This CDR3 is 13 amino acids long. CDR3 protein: CASSFPGSAEAFF. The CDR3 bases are TGTGCCAGCTCCTTCCCGGGGAGCGCTGAAGCTTTCTTT.

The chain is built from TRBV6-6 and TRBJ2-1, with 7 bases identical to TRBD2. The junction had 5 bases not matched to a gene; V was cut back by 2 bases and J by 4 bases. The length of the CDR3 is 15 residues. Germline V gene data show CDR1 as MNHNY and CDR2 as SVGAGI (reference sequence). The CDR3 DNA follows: TGTGCCAGCAGTTACCTAGCGGAGTTATACAATGAGCAGTTCTTC. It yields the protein CASSYLAELYNEQFF.

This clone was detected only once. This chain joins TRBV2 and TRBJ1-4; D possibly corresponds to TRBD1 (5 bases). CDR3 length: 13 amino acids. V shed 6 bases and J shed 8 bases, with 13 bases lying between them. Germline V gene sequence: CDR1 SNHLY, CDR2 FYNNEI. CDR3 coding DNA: TGTGCCAGCAGAGGCAGGGAAGGGGAAAAACTGTTTTTT. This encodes CASRGREGEKLFF. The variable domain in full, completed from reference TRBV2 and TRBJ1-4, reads EPEVTQTPSHQVTQMGQEVILRCVPISNHLYFYWYRQILGQKVEFLVSFYNNEISEKSEIFDDQFSVERPDGSNFTLKIRSTKLEDSAMYFCASRGREGEKLFFGSGTQLSVL.

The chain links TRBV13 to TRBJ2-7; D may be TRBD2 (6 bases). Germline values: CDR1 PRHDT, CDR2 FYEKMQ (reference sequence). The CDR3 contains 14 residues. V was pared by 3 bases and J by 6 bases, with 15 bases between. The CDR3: CASSFGGEPGEQYV. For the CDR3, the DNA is TGTGCCAGCAGCTTCGGCGGGGAGCCTGGCGAGCAGTACGTC.

CDR3 nucleotide sequence: TGTGCCAGCAGTGAAGGGGGGAGGATTTACGAGCAGTACGTC. As protein: CASSEGGRIYEQYV. The chain couples TRBV6-1 to TRBJ2-7, with a weak D call TRBD2 (6 bases). The germline V and J ends were trimmed by 1 base and 4 bases, with 11 bases remaining between them. CDR1 is MNHNS, CDR2 SASEGT, per germline. This CDR3 spans 14 amino acids.

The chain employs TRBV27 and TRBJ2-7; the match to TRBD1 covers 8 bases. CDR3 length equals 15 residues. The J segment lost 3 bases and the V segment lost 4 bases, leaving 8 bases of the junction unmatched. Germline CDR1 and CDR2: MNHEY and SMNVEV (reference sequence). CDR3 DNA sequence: TGTGCCAGCAGTTCCCCGGTGACAGGGGTCTACGAGCAGTACTTC. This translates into CASSSPVTGVYEQYF.